These T cell receptor beta chains were read from a single sample in a study of T-cell memory formation after mild COVID-19. TCRdb reprocessed the 5' RACE reads via MiXCR and lists one record per CDR3 protein. The sample has a few hundred thousand distinct CDR3 sequences, 15% to 20% seen once; the top ten hold roughly 21%. Material: PBMCs or a T cell subset sorted from them (not recorded which). These receptors all stem from a man younger than 30 who had mild COVID-19 (a few samples of this study predate the infection). Cell type and time point are not known. Each CDR3 is given with its conserved first and last residue. A D gene is named only where the DNA matches it firmly. Part of the rows lack a size; the others show once, few, many or a class for expanded clones.

cdr3_aa cdr3_nt j_call d_call clone_size v_call
CASSPRTGQGRGYTF TGTGCCAGCAGCCCGAGGACCGGACAGGGTCGTGGCTACACCTTC TRBJ1-2 TRBD1 . TRBV2
CASRAQGAGTDTQYF TGTGCCAGCAGAGCACAGGGGGCAGGGACAGATACGCAGTATTTT TRBJ2-3 TRBD1 . TRBV2
CASSTESNQPQHF TGTGCCAGCAGTACAGAGAGCAATCAGCCCCAGCATTTT TRBJ1-5 . . TRBV2
CASSHEQGPAPNEQFF TGCGCCAGCAGCCATGAACAGGGCCCTGCCCCAAATGAGCAGTTCTTC TRBJ2-1 . few TRBV4-3
CASSLTGPNSAPYNEQFF TGTGCCAGCAGCTTAACAGGGCCAAATTCGGCACCCTACAATGAGCAGTTCTTC TRBJ2-1 . . TRBV7-8
CASSGFTGPPYNEQFF TGTGCCAGCAGCGGATTCACGGGGCCCCCCTACAATGAGCAGTTCTTC TRBJ2-1 . few TRBV7-3
CSVHDRGLYGYTF TGCAGCGTGCACGACAGGGGGCTTTATGGCTACACCTTC TRBJ1-2 TRBD1 few TRBV29-1
CASSFNSRGHEQFF TGTGCCAGCAGTTTTAACTCTAGGGGGCATGAGCAGTTCTTC TRBJ2-1 TRBD1 . TRBV12-3/TRBV12-4
CASSAQGSGGYTF TGTGCCAGCAGCGCACAGGGGTCAGGTGGCTACACCTTC TRBJ1-2 TRBD1 few TRBV12-3/TRBV12-4
CASSPAGTQYF TGTGCCAGCAGCCCCGCCGGGACCCAGTACTTC TRBJ2-5 . . TRBV7-9
CASSLPPAGVSTGELFF TGTGCCAGCAGCTTACCCCCAGCGGGGGTAAGCACCGGGGAGCTGTTTTTT TRBJ2-2 TRBD2 . TRBV11-2
CASSPTPSLETQYF TGTGCCAGCAGCCCGACTCCATCATTAGAGACCCAGTACTTC TRBJ2-5 . few TRBV7-2
CASSYSGLGTQYF TGTGCCAGCAGTTACTCAGGGCTGGGCACGCAGTATTTT TRBJ2-3 . few TRBV6-5
CASSRRQGGDIQYF TGTGCCAGCTCCCGCCGGCAGGGGGGGGACATTCAGTACTTC TRBJ2-4 . few TRBV12-3/TRBV12-4
CASSRGGANTGELFF TGTGCCAGCAGCCGAGGAGGGGCGAACACCGGGGAGCTGTTTTTT TRBJ2-2 . many TRBV7-2
CASSPPPGLDQPQHF TGTGCCAGCAGTCCCCCCCCCGGGCTTGATCAGCCCCAGCATTTT TRBJ1-5 . . TRBV12-3/TRBV12-4
CASSSGQVSFTGELFF TGTGCCAGCAGCTCTGGACAGGTGTCCTTCACCGGGGAGCTGTTTTTT TRBJ2-2 TRBD1 . TRBV7-8
CSVGTAQNYEQYF TGCAGCGTTGGGACGGCACAAAACTACGAGCAGTACTTC TRBJ2-7 . . TRBV29-1
CASRQEVSYNEQFF TGCGCCAGCAGGCAAGAGGTCTCCTACAATGAGCAGTTCTTC TRBJ2-1 . . TRBV5-1
CSARDSRGAVIWGSYNEQFF TGCAGTGCTAGAGATAGTAGGGGCGCGGTTATCTGGGGCTCCTACAATGAGCAGTTCTTC TRBJ2-1 . few TRBV20-1
CASSFDWTGKSEQYF TGTGCCAGCAGTTTTGATTGGACAGGGAAATCCGAGCAGTACTTC TRBJ2-7 TRBD1 . TRBV12-3/TRBV12-4
CASSQNTNSPLHF TGTGCCAGCAGCCAAAACACCAATTCACCCCTCCACTTT TRBJ1-6 . . TRBV14
CASSYSSDLADTQYF TGTGCCAGCAGTTACTCGTCGGATCTGGCGGATACGCAGTATTTT TRBJ2-3 . few TRBV6-2/TRBV6-3
CASSRQVATNEKLFF TGTGCCAGCAGTCGACAGGTTGCGACTAATGAAAAACTGTTTTTT TRBJ1-4 . few TRBV7-2
CASSSPFGQLVNYGYTF TGTGCCAGCAGCTCCCCATTTGGACAGTTAGTCAACTATGGCTACACCTTC TRBJ1-2 . . TRBV7-6
CASSGRGPAPQHF TGTGCCAGCAGTGGGAGGGGCCCGGCACCCCAGCATTTT TRBJ1-5 . few TRBV27
CASSPQGRDADTQYF TGTGCCAGCAGCCCACAGGGGAGGGATGCAGATACGCAGTATTTT TRBJ2-3 . few TRBV7-9
CAWSGGNIQYF TGTGCCTGGAGTGGTGGAAACATTCAGTACTTC TRBJ2-4 . . TRBV30
CASTSGGIWETQYF TGCGCCAGCACCAGCGGGGGTATATGGGAGACCCAGTACTTC TRBJ2-5 TRBD2 few TRBV4-1
CASSSDRYTEAFF TGTGCCAGCAGTTCCGACAGATACACTGAAGCTTTCTTT TRBJ1-1 . . TRBV12-3/TRBV12-4
CASSAGQKLIPNYGYTF TGTGCCAGCAGCGCGGGACAGAAGCTCATTCCTAACTATGGCTACACCTTC TRBJ1-2 TRBD1 . TRBV9
CASSYRGTSGNTIYF TGTGCCAGCAGCTACCGCGGAACCTCTGGAAACACCATATATTTT TRBJ1-3 . few TRBV7-6
CSAKGAINQPQHF TGCAGTGCCAAGGGAGCTATCAATCAGCCCCAGCATTTT TRBJ1-5 . . TRBV20-1
CASSGTSITGELFF TGTGCCAGCAGTGGGACATCTATCACCGGGGAGCTGTTTTTT TRBJ2-2 . few TRBV6-2/TRBV6-3
CSVGPAGIGEQFF TGCAGCGTGGGCCCCGCGGGTATTGGGGAGCAGTTCTTC TRBJ2-1 . . TRBV29-1
CSARARGTSGAHEQYF TGCAGTGCTAGAGCCCGGGGGACTAGCGGGGCCCACGAGCAGTACTTC TRBJ2-7 TRBD2 few TRBV20-1
CASSEALGGMAFF TGTGCCAGCAGTGAAGCGTTGGGGGGAATGGCTTTCTTT TRBJ1-1 . . TRBV6-1
CASSPSQGVGSGENIQYF TGTGCCAGCAGCCCGAGCCAGGGGGTCGGTAGCGGGGAAAACATTCAGTACTTC TRBJ2-4 . few TRBV6-5
CSALGLGADTQYF TGCAGTGCTCTGGGACTAGGGGCAGATACGCAGTATTTT TRBJ2-3 TRBD2 few TRBV20-1
CASSTPSGENNEQFF TGTGCCAGCAGTACCCCAAGCGGGGAAAACAATGAGCAGTTCTTC TRBJ2-1 TRBD2 few TRBV6-2/TRBV6-3
CASHLQGEGSQETQYF TGCGCCAGCCACTTACAGGGGGAAGGTAGCCAAGAGACCCAGTACTTC TRBJ2-5 TRBD1 few TRBV5-1
CASSADSDRVNGYTF TGTGCCAGCAGTGCTGACTCGGACAGGGTGAATGGCTACACCTTC TRBJ1-2 TRBD1 few TRBV25-1
CASSPRVPRDSSYGYTF TGTGCCAGCTCACCACGCGTGCCCAGGGATTCGAGCTATGGCTACACCTTC TRBJ1-2 . . TRBV18
CSARDPRDRGWSGANVLTF TGCAGTGCTAGAGATCCCCGGGACAGGGGATGGTCTGGGGCCAACGTCCTGACTTTC TRBJ2-6 TRBD1 . TRBV20-1
CASSTDRVVEQFF TGCGCCAGCAGCACGGACAGGGTTGTTGAGCAGTTCTTC TRBJ2-1 TRBD1 . TRBV5-1
CASSFRGLPDTQYF TGTGCCAGCAGTTTCAGGGGGCTGCCAGATACGCAGTATTTT TRBJ2-3 TRBD1 . TRBV6-5